The 2 T cell receptor beta chains given below trace back to one sample, sequenced in a study of cytomegalovirus exposure and HLA in healthy donors. The PCR made use of 60 Vbeta and 13 Jbeta primers. Clones were sequenced by immunoSEQ multiplex PCR, and TCRdb holds only the in-frame ones, with some missing. The sample has approximately 130,000 clones, nearly 80% seen once. The sequenced sample was PBMCs. These receptors originate from a male donor in good health and CMV-seronegative.

This rearrangement joins TRBV25-1 to TRBJ2-7; 10 nucleotides agree with TRBD1. CDR1 and CDR2 from the germline V gene are MGHDK and SYGVNS. This CDR3 has 15 amino acids. Losses at the gene ends were 1 base for V and 6 bases for J; bases not matched to a gene: 6. This CDR3 reads CASSEWGDRGSEQYF. The DNA of the CDR3 is TGTGCCAGCAGTGAATGGGGGGACAGGGGAAGCGAGCAGTACTTC.

The genes are TRBV5-1 and TRBJ2-5, with D possibly TRBD1 on 7 matching bases. This CDR3 contains 16 residues. Germline-derived CDR1 and CDR2 are SGHRS and YFSETQ. Deletions cut 0 bases from V and 4 bases from J, with 16 bases between. CDR3 region: CASSLEGQGGGETQYF. Written as DNA, the CDR3 is TGCGCCAGCAGCTTGGAGGGGCAGGGGGGAGGAGAGACCCAGTACTTC. Complete variable domain (other parts from reference TRBV5-1 and TRBJ2-5): KAGVTQTPRYLIKTRGQQVTLSCSPISGHRSVSWYQQTPGQGLQFLFEYFSETQRNKGNFPGRFSGRQFSNSRSEMNVSTLELGDSALYLCASSLEGQGGGETQYFGPGTRLLVL.